The present T cell receptor beta chain was sequenced within a study of cytomegalovirus exposure and HLA in healthy donors. General study findings and limits: When a later analysis was performed, an Asian-associated ancestry cluster reportedly had fewer N-insertions than the roughly 700-donor mean. There were several of the most significant clusters that appeared linked to common viral pathogens in a later analysis. Across HLA loci, a later analysis found differing TCR association rates, with DRB1 most and HLA-C fewest.

V dropped 6 bases and J dropped 8; count of bases not matched to a gene: 4. Per germline, CDR1 MGHDK and CDR2 SYGVNS. The CDR3 has 14 amino acids. PCR amplification relied on 60 Vbeta primers (plus 13 Jbeta primers). Per the authors' pipeline: Approximately 12 million of 80 million to 85 million unique TCR beta chains were shared, per a later count. Sequencing used immunoSEQ multiplex PCR; TCRdb keeps in-frame clones, though not all of them. That table supplies the V and J calls and clone size; D and trimming were determined from the DNA. The sample has roughly 150,000 clones; around four fifths are singletons. A remark on this clone: Its antigen is unknown.

Sequences were obtained from PBMCs. This sequence joins TRBV25-1 and TRBJ1-6, with TRBD1 matching 10 bases. The clonotype originates from a boy between 2 and 10 years old in good health and CMV-seronegative. CDR3 region: CASRAGTGDSPLHF. The CDR3 DNA reads TGTGCCAGCAGGGCCGGGACAGGGGATTCACCCCTCCACTTT.